This T cell receptor beta chain came from a study of spatial heterogeneity in lung cancer. TCRdb itself ran the 5' RACE reads through MiXCR, one entry per CDR3 protein. Among 35,000 to 55,000 distinct CDR3 sequences listed, around 6.8% were seen once. At least ten counts were recorded for this clonotype. Time point defined: sample taken at primary tumor resection. Material: PBMCs, obtained at surgery. The receptor's source is a female donor with early-stage non-small cell lung cancer.

CDR3 region: CSARDRQGRGTGELFF. Written as DNA, the CDR3 is TGCAGTGCTAGAGACCGACAGGGGAGAGGCACCGGGGAGCTGTTTTTT. The chain combines TRBV20-1 with TRBJ2-2, with TRBD1 identical over 8 bases. Trimming took 0 bases from V and 4 from J; bases not matched to a gene: 7. The CDR3 spans 16 residues. CDR1 and CDR2 from the germline V gene are DFQATT and SNEGSKA (reference sequence).